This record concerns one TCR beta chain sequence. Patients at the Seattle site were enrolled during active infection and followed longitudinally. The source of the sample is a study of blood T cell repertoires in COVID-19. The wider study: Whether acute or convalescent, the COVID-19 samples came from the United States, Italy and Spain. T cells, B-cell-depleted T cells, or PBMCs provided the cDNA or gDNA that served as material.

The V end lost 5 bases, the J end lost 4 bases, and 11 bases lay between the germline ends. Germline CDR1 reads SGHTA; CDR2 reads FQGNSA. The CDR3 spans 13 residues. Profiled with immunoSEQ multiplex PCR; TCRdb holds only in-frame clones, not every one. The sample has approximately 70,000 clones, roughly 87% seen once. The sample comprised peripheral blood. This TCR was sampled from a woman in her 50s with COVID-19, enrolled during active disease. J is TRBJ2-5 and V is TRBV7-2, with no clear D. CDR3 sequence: CASSTRFPETQYF. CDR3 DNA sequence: TGTGCCAGCAGCACACGTTTCCCAGAGACCCAGTACTTC.